Each of the 29 T cell receptor beta chains below was sequenced from the same sample in a study of shared clonotypes between healthy human individuals. Generated by immunoSEQ multiplex PCR, the TCRdb table keeps only in-frame clones and is missing some. The repertoire holds approximately 2,000,000 clones, with around 90% as singletons. Sample: naive CD4+ T cells from PBMCs. Subset here: CD45RA+ positively selected. The source of these receptors is a man aged 18-30 years in good health. Some clones in this sample may be carry-over from other donors' samples.

V and J are TRBV5-1 and TRBJ2-7, with 7 bases that match TRBD1. With V trimmed by 3 bases and J by 13 bases, 19 bases remained unmatched. Germline loops: CDR1 SGHRS, CDR2 YFSETQ. The CDR3 sequence is 15 residues long. The DNA of the CDR3 is TGCGCCAGCAGCTATCTGACAGGGTTGGCAGCCGTCAGTTACTTC. Its translation: CASSYLTGLAAVSYF.

This clone was counted once. The chain has TRBV6-1 and TRBJ2-2; D is undetermined. The CDR3 runs 11 residues. CDR1 and CDR2 (germline): MNHNS, SASEGT. V gave up 7 bases and J gave up 6 bases, with 6 bases separating them. The CDR3 DNA follows: TGTGCCAGCATGCAGCCCGGGGAGCTGTTTTTT. It specifies CASMQPGELFF.

This clone turned up a few times. CDR3 region: CASSQAPGTKNTGELFF. CDR3 nucleotides: TGTGCCAGCAGCCAGGCCCCCGGGACCAAGAACACCGGGGAGCTGTTTTTT. The chain has TRBV4-2 and TRBJ2-2; D may match TRBD1 or TRBD2 (5 bases each). The ends were cut back, 3 bases at V and 1 base at J, with 15 bases in the middle. The germline V gene has CDR1 LGHNA and CDR2 YNFKEQ. This CDR3 contains 17 residues.

The rearrangement joins TRBV14 to TRBJ2-7; D remains ambiguous. V lost 5 bases, J lost 4 bases, and 9 bases lay in between. From germline, CDR1 is SGHDN and CDR2 FVKESK. CDR3 length: 12 amino acids. The DNA for the CDR3 is TGTGCCAGCAGCGCCTACATATACGAGCAGTACTTC. It translates to CASSAYIYEQYF.

V gene TRBV2 combines with J gene TRBJ1-1, with TRBD1 matching over 11 bases. This CDR3 has 18 residues. Germline V gene data show CDR1 as SNHLY and CDR2 as FYNNEI. The J segment lost 4 bases and the V segment lost 6 bases, leaving 16 bases of the junction unmatched. The CDR3 spells CASSQPGGTGGRITEAFF. The CDR3 bases are TGTGCCAGCAGCCAACCGGGTGGGACAGGGGGTAGGATCACTGAAGCTTTCTTT.

The genes are TRBV6-5 and TRBJ2-7; the D is unclear. Per the germline V gene, CDR1 is MNHEY and CDR2 is SVGAGI. This CDR3 region has 14 residues. The V gene lost 1 base and the J gene lost 0 bases, with 7 bases spanning the gap. CDR3 region: CASSYLVSSYEQYF. Written as DNA, the CDR3 is TGTGCCAGCAGTTACTTGGTCAGCTCCTACGAGCAGTACTTC.

The chain couples TRBV5-8 to TRBJ2-3, with 10 bases matching TRBD1. The CDR3 has 16 amino acids. From germline, CDR1 is SGHTS and CDR2 YDEGEE. The V and J ends lost 4 bases and 0 bases, in that order; junction bases with no gene match: 5. CDR3 in DNA: TGTGCCAGCAGCCTCGGGGGACAGGGGAGCACAGATACGCAGTATTTT. This encodes CASSLGGQGSTDTQYF.

Comment on this clone: Other DNA sequences in this specimen translate into the identical CDR3. The chain joins TRBV4-2 to TRBJ2-3; 9 bases match TRBD2. CDR1 and CDR2 (germline): LGHNA, YNFKEQ. CDR3 length equals 16 residues. Germline trimming cut 1 base from V and 1 base from J; bases unmatched to any gene: 3. The chain's CDR3 is CASSQGVAGGTDTQYF. CDR3 nucleotide sequence: TGTGCCAGCAGCCAAGGGGTAGCGGGAGGCACAGATACGCAGTATTTT.

The V and J genes are TRBV4-1 and TRBJ1-5; D uncertain. In germline, CDR1 is MGHRA, CDR2 YSYEKL. The CDR3 has 16 amino acids. Trimming removed 0 bases at V and 4 bases at J, with 13 bases between. CDR3 DNA: TGCGCCAGCAGCCAAGATCCGGAGACGGGAAATCAGCCCCAGCATTTT. Amino acids: CASSQDPETGNQPQHF.

This sequence joins TRBV7-2 and TRBJ2-1; TRBD1 or TRBD2 may be the D gene (5 bases each). The CDR3 loop spans 12 amino acids. Germline CDR1 and CDR2: SGHTA and FQGNSA. The germline V and J ends were trimmed by 4 bases and 12 bases, with 13 bases remaining between them. The CDR3 DNA is TGTGCCAGCAGCTGGGGACCAGTTGTGCAGTTCTTC. Translation gives CASSWGPVVQFF.

The V call is TRBV15, the J call TRBJ1-1; 10 bases fit TRBD1. Germline V lookup: CDR1 LNHNV, CDR2 YYDKDF (reference sequence). The CDR3 spans 20 residues. The ends lost 8 bases at V and 3 bases at J; junction bases unmatched: 24. CDR3 loop: CATWGPRDRGLSGRYTEAFF. The CDR3 DNA follows: TGTGCCACCTGGGGACCTCGGGACAGGGGACTTTCGGGCCGGTACACTGAAGCTTTCTTT.

This chain joins TRBV28 and TRBJ1-2; D is unclear. Trimming removed 5 bases from V and 6 bases from J, with 16 bases in between. The CDR3 spans 14 residues. Germline lookup yields CDR1 MDHEN and CDR2 SYDVKM. CDR3 coding DNA: TGTGCCAGCAGTCGCCCCCCCGGGAACAATGGCTACACCTTC. Translating it yields CASSRPPGNNGYTF.

The rearrangement uses TRBV11-2 and TRBJ2-1; D is undetermined. Trimming took 4 bases from V and 11 from J, leaving 6 bases between them. The CDR3 loop spans 10 amino acids. CDR1 and CDR2 (germline): SGHAT, FQNNGV. This CDR3 reads CASSSDKQFF. CDR3 DNA: TGTGCCAGCAGCTCGGATAAGCAGTTCTTC.

This rearrangement joins TRBV28 to TRBJ2-1; tentatively, D is TRBD1 or TRBD2 (5 bases each). The V and J ends lost 5 bases and 0 bases respectively, with 14 bases between them. The CDR3 consists of 16 residues. CDR1 MDHEN and CDR2 SYDVKM come from the germline V gene. The CDR3 here is CASSPSPRVSYNEQFF. The CDR3 DNA sequence: TGTGCCAGCAGTCCTAGCCCCAGGGTCTCCTACAATGAGCAGTTCTTC.

This chain joins TRBV5-1 and TRBJ1-1, with 8 bases that match TRBD1. CDR3 size: 14 residues. With V trimmed by 4 bases and J by 10 bases, 12 bases remained unmatched. CDR1 and CDR2 from the germline V gene are SGHRS and YFSETQ. CDR3 bases: TGCGCCAGCAGCCCCCCGGGACAGGCCGTCGGAGCTTTCTTT. Residues: CASSPPGQAVGAFF.

This clone was detected only once. CDR3: CASSLAFQGRGDTQYF. The CDR3 DNA is TGTGCCAGCAGTTTAGCCTTTCAGGGACGAGGAGATACGCAGTATTTT. This sequence joins TRBV27 and TRBJ2-3; D assignment may be TRBD1 or TRBD2 (5 bases each). Trimming took off 2 bases at V and 5 bases at J, with 17 bases between the two ends. The CDR3 spans 16 residues. Germline V CDR1 and CDR2: MNHEY, SMNVEV (reference sequence).

This chain connects TRBV6-6 to TRBJ2-1, with a tentative D call TRBD2 (6 bases). V was shortened by 0 bases and J by 6 bases, with 15 bases between the two germline ends. The CDR3 extends over 16 amino acids. Germline-derived CDR1 and CDR2 are MNHNY and SVGAGI (reference sequence). CDR3 in amino acids: CASSYSGRGSLNEQFF. CDR3 nucleotide sequence: TGTGCCAGCAGTTACTCGGGGCGGGGCTCTCTCAATGAGCAGTTCTTC.

This clone showed up just once. The chain is built from TRBV18 and TRBJ1-3; unclear D gene. Germline V CDR1 and CDR2: KGHSH, LQKENI. Trimming left V 3 bases short and J 3 bases short, with 6 bases between. This CDR3 is 13 amino acids long. The CDR3 DNA follows: TGTGCCAGCTCACCGGAGCTTGGAAACACCATATATTTT. Encoded protein: CASSPELGNTIYF.

The CDR3 region is CASSVEGETQYF. In DNA form, the CDR3 reads TGTGCCAGCAGTGTTGAGGGGGAGACCCAGTACTTC. This chain connects TRBV6-1 to TRBJ2-5; D tentatively fits TRBD1 or TRBD2 (5 bases each). The germline V and J ends were trimmed by 4 bases and 5 bases, with 8 bases remaining between them. The CDR3 length is 12 residues. Germline CDR1 MNHNS, CDR2 SASEGT.

This clone was seen once. This sample also contains other DNA sequences that code for the same CDR3. This chain joins TRBV18 and TRBJ2-7, with 10 positions matching TRBD1. V shed 4 bases and J 4 bases; nucleotides not matched to a gene: 4. The CDR3 has 14 residues. The germline V gene has CDR1 KGHSH and CDR2 LQKENI. In DNA form, the CDR3 reads TGTGCCAGCTCACAGGGACAGGGGTTGTACGAGCAGTACTTC. Protein: CASSQGQGLYEQYF.

The chain combines TRBV7-2 with TRBJ2-7; weak D call: TRBD2 (5 bases). The CDR3 covers 13 residues. Germline values: CDR1 SGHTA, CDR2 FQGNSA. V dropped 5 bases and J dropped 5 bases, with 13 bases sitting between them. In nucleotides, the CDR3 is TGTGCCAGCAGCCCCCGTCGGGGTGACGAGCAGTACTTC. Its protein product is CASSPRRGDEQYF.

Turning to this clone: This sample also contains other DNA sequences that code for the same CDR3. The CDR3 loop reads CASSLRYEQYF. The CDR3 region has the DNA TGTGCCAGCAGCTTAAGGTACGAGCAGTACTTC. The rearrangement links TRBV7-2 to TRBJ2-7; D is ambiguous. The V end lost 2 bases, the J end lost 4 bases, and 3 bases lay between the germline ends. The CDR3 extends over 11 amino acids. Germline V gives CDR1 SGHTA, CDR2 FQGNSA.

The chain is built from TRBV7-6 and TRBJ2-2, with TRBD2 matching over 12 bases. The CDR3 is 16 residues long. Germline lookup yields CDR1 SGHVS and CDR2 FNYEAQ. V shed 5 bases and J 6 bases; nucleotides not matched to a gene: 7. The CDR3 reads CASSGGTSGLSGELFF. CDR3 in DNA: TGTGCCAGCAGCGGGGGGACTAGCGGGTTGTCCGGGGAGCTGTTTTTT.

V is TRBV5-6 and J is TRBJ1-1; the D gene is possibly TRBD1 (5 bases). In germline, CDR1 is SGHDT, CDR2 YYEEEE. The CDR3 totals 15 residues. Between the trimmed V and J ends, which lost 0 bases and 1 base, there was a span of 10 bases. The CDR3 sequence: CASSLVGGRNTEAFF. The CDR3 nucleotides are TGTGCCAGCAGCTTGGTGGGGGGTAGGAACACTGAAGCTTTCTTT.

The chain is built from TRBV18 and TRBJ1-4; weak D call: TRBD1 (5 bases). Trimming took 3 bases from V and 8 from J, leaving 10 bases between them. The CDR3 loop spans 13 amino acids. CDR1 and CDR2 from the germline V gene are KGHSH and LQKENI. In DNA form, the CDR3 reads TGTGCCAGCTCACCCGGGGACGGGGAAAAACTGTTTTTT. As protein: CASSPGDGEKLFF.

This rearrangement joins TRBV2 to TRBJ2-5, with D unresolved. The germline CDR1 and CDR2 sequences are SNHLY and FYNNEI. The length of the CDR3 is 13 residues. Between the trimmed V and J ends, which lost 3 bases and 5 bases, there was a span of 10 bases. CDR3 sequence: CASSDDVGETQYF. The CDR3, as DNA: TGTGCCAGCAGTGATGACGTAGGGGAGACCCAGTACTTC.

This chain connects TRBV28 to TRBJ2-5; TRBD1 matches 9 bases. The CDR3 totals 14 residues. The V gene's germline CDR1 is MDHEN and CDR2 SYDVKM. J was trimmed by 5 bases and V by 2 bases; bases with no gene match: 3. This chain's CDR3 is CASSLVQGAETQYF. CDR3 sequence (DNA): TGTGCCAGCAGTTTAGTACAGGGGGCCGAGACCCAGTACTTC.

The table lists this clone with a count of one. This sequence joins TRBV6-1 and TRBJ1-6; D might be TRBD1 (5 bases). Trimming shortened V by 4 bases and J by 8 bases, and 9 bases separated the two germline ends. Germline assignment: CDR1 MNHNS and CDR2 SASEGT. CDR3 length: 13 residues. The CDR3 nucleotides are TGTGCCAGCAGTGGTGACAGCTATTCACCCCTCCACTTT. Encoded protein: CASSGDSYSPLHF.

The chain has TRBV27 and TRBJ2-3, with TRBD2 matching over 9 bases. The CDR3 has 18 residues. V dropped 6 bases and J dropped 0; count of bases not matched to a gene: 13. Germline V lookup: CDR1 MNHEY, CDR2 SMNVEV (reference sequence). In DNA, the CDR3 is TGTGCCAGCAGCCCCCGTAGCGGGAGACCCCTTAGCACAGATACGCAGTATTTT. This encodes CASSPRSGRPLSTDTQYF.